This TCR beta chain was identified during a study of blood T cells in healthy people across ages. Points from the study as a whole: Strongly correlated with naive T cell percentage was TCR beta diversity.

Through a sample-barcoded 5' primer and a J-beta primer mix, a second PCR was run for 7 to 11 cycles. From the 5' RACE reads, TCRdb called clonotypes with MiXCR, one entry per CDR3 protein. The data show around 1,800,000 distinct CDR3 sequences, around 40% seen once. Per sample, at least 6 micrograms of total RNA were extracted. The CDR3 sequence is 12 residues long. V lost 8 bases and J lost 9; bases outside the gene matches: 7. The germline CDR1 and CDR2 sequences are SQVTM and ANQGSEA. About this clonotype itself: The antigen remains undetermined.

The sample consisted of blood. The TCR was taken from a human donor in good health. This chain joins TRBV29-1 and TRBJ2-1; 10 positions agree with TRBD1. The CDR3 DNA reads TGCAGCCTGGGACAGGGGAGAGGTGAGCAGTTCTTC. Its translation: CSLGQGRGEQFF.